Listed below are T cell receptor beta chains from one sample, sequenced in a study of beta chain features in type 1 diabetes. This table comes from immunoSEQ multiplex PCR, and its TCRdb copy is limited to in-frame clones, with some not included. In the table there are approximately 730,000 clones, about an eighth of which are singletons. Material: naive CD4+ T cells from blood. The receptors were sampled from a man aged 18 to 35 with type 1 diabetes. CDR3s include the opening cysteine and the closing phenylalanine or tryptophan. D genes are given only for firm matches. A row's size may be missing; if present it is once, few, many or a size class.

TRBJ1-1 | . | 15 | few | TRBV7-2 | TGTGCCAGCAGCCCGGGGGGTGCAGATCCTACTGAAGCTTTCTTT | CASSPGGADPTEAFF
TRBJ2-6 | . | 17 | . | TRBV30 | TGTGCCTGGAGTCCAAGTGACACCTTCTCTGGGGCCAACGTCCTGACTTTC | CAWSPSDTFSGANVLTF
TRBJ2-7 | TRBD2 | 16 | . | TRBV4-1 | TGCGCCAGCAGCCACATGGGACTAGCGGTTCACTACGAGCAGTACTTC | CASSHMGLAVHYEQYF
TRBJ1-5 | . | 11 | few | TRBV2 | TGTGCCAGCAGAAGAAATCAGCCCCAGCATTTT | CASRRNQPQHF
TRBJ1-2 | . | 14 | . | TRBV28 | TGTGCCAGCAGTTTACAGGGCTTTTGGTATGGCTACACCTTC | CASSLQGFWYGYTF
TRBJ2-3 | . | 13 | . | TRBV5-1 | TGCGCCAGCAGGCCAGGAGTAGCAGATACGCAGTATTTT | CASRPGVADTQYF
TRBJ1-3 | . | 14 | . | TRBV9 | TGTGCCAGCAGCGTAGATAGACCTGGAAACACCATATATTTT | CASSVDRPGNTIYF
TRBJ2-5 | TRBD1 | 15 | . | TRBV9 | TGTGCCAGCAGCGTCCAGGGGGCAGGGTACGAGACCCAGTACTTC | CASSVQGAGYETQYF
TRBJ1-5 | . | 13 | . | TRBV7-9 | TGTGCCAGCAGCTCCCGGGAAGGGCAGCCCCAGCATTTT | CASSSREGQPQHF
TRBJ1-5 | . | 17 | . | TRBV11-2 | TGTGCCAGCAGCCTCACCCCCAATCACCAGATGGGGCAGCCCCAGCATTTT | CASSLTPNHQMGQPQHF
TRBJ1-1 | . | 15 | . | TRBV2 | TGTGCCAGCAGTGAAAGGGGAATAACGAACACTGAAGCTTTCTTT | CASSERGITNTEAFF
TRBJ2-7 | TRBD1 | 15 | few | TRBV7-2 | TGTGCCAGCAGCCTAGTAACAGGACAGGGCTACGAGCAGTACTTC | CASSLVTGQGYEQYF
TRBJ2-3 | TRBD2 | 16 | . | TRBV19 | TGTGCCAGTAGTGCGGGACTAGCGGGGACCACAGATACGCAGTATTTT | CASSAGLAGTTDTQYF
TRBJ2-1 | . | 16 | . | TRBV11-1 | TGTGCCAGCAGCCCCCGCACGGGGGGCTCGAGTAATGAGCAGTTCTTC | CASSPRTGGSSNEQFF
TRBJ1-6 | TRBD1 | 15 | few | TRBV2 | TGTGCCAGCAGTGACCCCACAGGGGGCGATTCACCCCTCCACTTT | CASSDPTGGDSPLHF
TRBJ1-1 | TRBD1 | 14 | few | TRBV30 | TGTGCCTGGAGTCCCGGGACAGGGAACACTGAAGCTTTCTTT | CAWSPGTGNTEAFF
TRBJ1-5 | . | 13 | . | TRBV5-4 | TGTGCCAGCAGCTTGGGTCCCAATCAGCCCCAGCATTTT | CASSLGPNQPQHF
TRBJ2-3 | . | 13 | few | TRBV9 | TGTGCCAGCAGCGTGTCCTCGGCGGATACGCAGTATTTT | CASSVSSADTQYF
TRBJ1-2 | . | 13 | . | TRBV29-1 | TGCAGCCCTAGCGGCCCGCCGAACTATGGCTACACCTTC | CSPSGPPNYGYTF
TRBJ1-2 | TRBD1 | 14 | . | TRBV5-6 | TGTGCCAGCAGCGCCAGACAGGGCGCCTATGGCTACACCTTC | CASSARQGAYGYTF
TRBJ1-6 | TRBD1 | 14 | few | TRBV10-3 | TGTGCCATCAGGGGGACAGGGATGGATTCACCCCTCCACTTT | CAIRGTGMDSPLHF
TRBJ1-5 | TRBD1 | 15 | few | TRBV9 | TGTGCCAGCAGCGCCACAGGGGGCGGCAATCAGCCCCAGCATTTT | CASSATGGGNQPQHF
TRBJ1-1 | . | 14 | . | TRBV25-1 | TGTGCCAGCAGTAGCCTCTGGGGGAACACTGAAGCTTTCTTT | CASSSLWGNTEAFF
TRBJ1-1 | TRBD1 | 15 | . | TRBV18 | TGTGCCAGCTCACCCACTGGGACAGGGATCGGTGAAGCTTTCTTT | CASSPTGTGIGEAFF
TRBJ1-2 | . | 14 | . | TRBV30 | TGTGCCTGGAGTAGTGACCCTATTAACTATGGCTACACCTTC | CAWSSDPINYGYTF
TRBJ1-1 | TRBD1 | 10 | . | TRBV6-1 | TGTGCCAGCAGTGGACAGGGTGCTTTCTTT | CASSGQGAFF